This passage covers 28 T cell receptor beta chains from one sample sequenced in a study of shared clonotypes between healthy human individuals. Clones were read by immunoSEQ multiplex PCR, and TCRdb kept only the in-frame ones, dropping some. The table includes 450,000 to 650,000 clones, just over 75% detected once. The material sequenced was PBMCs. These receptors all stem from a middle-aged woman in good health. Some clones in this sample may be carry-over from other donors' samples.

This clone occurred a few times. This chain joins TRBV13 and TRBJ2-7, with 11 bases fitting TRBD2. Germline V gene lookup returns CDR1 PRHDT and CDR2 FYEKMQ (reference sequence). The CDR3 is made up of 18 amino acids. V lost 0 bases to trimming and J lost 2 bases; unmatched junction nucleotides: 9. The CDR3 DNA is TGTGCCAGCAGCTTAGGGAGGCCGGGGACTAGCGGAACCTACGAGCAGTACTTC. Its translation is CASSLGRPGTSGTYEQYF. The full variable domain, completed using reference TRBV13 and TRBJ2-7, is AAGVIQSPRHLIKEKRETATLKCYPIPRHDTVYWYQQGPGQDPQFLISFYEKMQSDKGSIPDRFSAQQFSDYHSELNMSSLELGDSALYFCASSLGRPGTSGTYEQYFGPGTRLTVT.

The chain has TRBV5-1 and TRBJ1-4; D is possibly TRBD1 (6 bases). The CDR3 extends over 13 amino acids. The V end lost 0 bases, the J end lost 12 bases, and 12 bases lay between the germline ends. Germline V gene data show CDR1 as SGHRS and CDR2 as YFSETQ. The CDR3, as DNA: TGCGCCAGCAGCTTGGATCAGGGGAGGGAACTGTTTTTT. Residues: CASSLDQGRELFF.

This clone occurred once. V gene TRBV7-2 combines with J gene TRBJ2-6, with D maybe TRBD1 (6 bases). Germline CDR1 is SGHTA and CDR2 is FQGNSA. The CDR3 is 17 amino acids. V lost 2 bases and J lost 2, with 13 bases in between. CDR3 in amino acids: CASSLRAGDAGANVLTF. CDR3 nucleotide sequence: TGTGCCAGCAGCTTAAGGGCAGGGGACGCTGGGGCCAACGTCCTGACTTTC.

The rearrangement joins TRBV28 to TRBJ1-6; 11 nucleotides agree with TRBD1. This CDR3 is 16 amino acids long. Germline V gene data show CDR1 as MDHEN and CDR2 as SYDVKM. The V segment lost 6 bases and the J segment 7 bases; nucleotides outside the gene matches: 8. CDR3 coding DNA: TGTGCCAGCAGAGGACAGGGGGCTCGGTCAAATTCACCCCTCCACTTT. It translates to CASRGQGARSNSPLHF.

This chain uses TRBV5-6 with TRBJ2-2; D is perhaps TRBD1 (6 bases). The ends were cut back, 0 bases at V and 6 bases at J, with 21 bases in the middle. The CDR3 has 18 amino acids. Germline V gives CDR1 SGHDT, CDR2 YYEEEE. This CDR3 reads CASSLGRGDRYGAGELFF. Here the CDR3 DNA reads TGTGCCAGCAGCTTGGGGCGCGGAGACAGGTACGGGGCCGGGGAGCTGTTTTTT.

J is TRBJ2-7 and V is TRBV21-1; the tabulated D call, TRBD1, remains unverified against the DNA. TRBV21-1 has pseudogene status. This CDR3 has 14 residues. CDR3 in DNA: TGTGCCAGGGTTCACTCAGGGGGTTCCTACGAGCAGTACTTC. As protein: CARVHSGGSYEQYF.

The chain combines TRBV12-1 with TRBJ2-5; the table gives TRBD2 as D, unverified against the DNA. TRBV12-1 is a pseudogene locus. The CDR3 spans 15 residues. CDR3 nucleotides: TGTGCCAGCCCCCCCGTGGAGACGGTACAAGAGACCCAGTACTTC. This encodes CASPPVETVQETQYF.

By share, this clone ranks as medium-sized. Other DNA sequences from this sample encode an identical CDR3 as well. J is TRBJ2-7 and V is TRBV4-2; weak D call: TRBD1 (5 bases). Between the trimmed V and J ends, which lost 3 bases and 2 bases, there was a span of 14 bases. CDR1 and CDR2 from the germline V gene are LGHNA and YNFKEQ. The CDR3 extends over 15 amino acids. The chain's CDR3 is CASSHNVETAYEQYF. The CDR3 DNA reads TGTGCCAGCAGCCACAACGTTGAGACAGCCTACGAGCAGTACTTC.

A few counts support this clone. Other DNA variants within this sample encode the same CDR3. The rearrangement joins TRBV6-1 to TRBJ2-5; D tentatively fits TRBD1 or TRBD2 (6 bases each). V lost 8 bases and J 5 bases, leaving 9 bases between the germline ends. This CDR3 is 11 amino acids long. Per germline, CDR1 MNHNS and CDR2 SASEGT. CDR3 sequence (DNA): TGTGCCAGCCGGGGGCGGGAGACCCAGTACTTC. Translated, it gives CASRGRETQYF.

The rearrangement joins TRBV7-8 to TRBJ1-4; no reliable D call. Trimming shortened V by 8 bases and J by 2 bases, and 15 bases separated the two germline ends. The germline gives CDR1 SGHVS, CDR2 FQNEAQ. This CDR3 has 15 amino acids. The CDR3: CASRRWAGTNEKLFF. The CDR3 DNA is TGTGCCAGCCGGCGATGGGCAGGCACTAATGAAAAACTGTTTTTT.

V gene TRBV27 combines with J gene TRBJ2-5, with D possibly matching TRBD1 (8 bases). The germline gives CDR1 MNHEY, CDR2 SMNVEV (reference sequence). This CDR3 spans 16 amino acids. V was clipped by 3 bases and J by 5 bases, with 19 bases between them. CDR3 sequence: CASSFDRGGVWETQYF. CDR3 DNA: TGTGCCAGCAGTTTCGACAGGGGAGGGGTATGGGAGACCCAGTACTTC.

The chain has TRBV29-1 and TRBJ2-7; 9 nucleotides line up with TRBD2. The CDR3 spans 16 residues. Germline loops: CDR1 SQVTM, CDR2 ANQGSEA. Trimming at V came to 3 bases and at J to 0 bases, leaving 9 bases not matched to a gene. The CDR3 reads CSVDPRTSAFSYEQYF. DNA of the CDR3: TGCAGCGTTGACCCCCGGACTAGCGCCTTCTCCTACGAGCAGTACTTC.

A word on this clone: A far larger clone lies a single base away; this is likely a read error. The J gene is TRBJ2-7, the V gene TRBV2, with a possible D match to TRBD2 (5 bases). The CDR3 length is 14 residues. The germline gives CDR1 SNHLY, CDR2 FYNNEI. The CDR3 spells CAGSEGSYSYEQYF. CDR3 nucleotides: TGTGCCGGCAGTGAGGGCAGCTACTCCTACGAGCAGTACTTC.

The CDR3 here is CSARGTSYEQYF. The CDR3 DNA follows: TGCAGCGCCAGAGGGACTAGCTACGAGCAGTACTTC. The chain recombines TRBV29-1 with TRBJ2-7; 8 bases map to TRBD2. The germline V gene has CDR1 SQVTM and CDR2 ANQGSEA. J gave up 3 bases and V 7 bases, and 5 bases lay outside the gene matches. CDR3 size: 12 residues.

The chain employs TRBV27 and TRBJ2-7; 9 nucleotides match TRBD1. The CDR3 consists of 15 residues. The J segment lost 3 bases and the V segment lost 5 bases, leaving 8 bases of the junction unmatched. CDR1 MNHEY and CDR2 SMNVEV come from the germline V gene (reference sequence). The CDR3 region has the DNA TGTGCCAGCAGTCACCTCGGGACAGGGAACTACGAGCAGTACTTC. Its protein is CASSHLGTGNYEQYF.

This clone was counted once. V usage is TRBV6-1 and J usage is TRBJ2-2; D might be TRBD1 (5 bases). This CDR3 spans 14 amino acids. V lost 2 bases and J lost 6, with 10 bases in between. Germline loops: CDR1 MNHNS, CDR2 SASEGT. This CDR3 is CASSELRGSGELFF. The CDR3, as DNA: TGTGCCAGCAGTGAATTAAGGGGTTCCGGGGAGCTGTTTTTT.

J is TRBJ2-2 and V is TRBV9; perhaps TRBD1 as D (6 bases). The CDR3 is 15 amino acids. The germline gives CDR1 SGDLS, CDR2 YYNGEE. V lost 0 bases and J lost 6, with 12 bases in between. The CDR3 sequence: CASSVAGRGAGELFF. In nucleotides, the CDR3 is TGTGCCAGCAGCGTAGCAGGCAGGGGTGCCGGGGAGCTGTTTTTT.

The gene calls are TRBV7-9 and TRBJ2-1; TRBD2 matches 8 bases. V trimming: 5 bases; J trimming: 3 bases; junction bases outside the gene matches: 12. The CDR3 is 17 amino acids. Germline CDR1 and CDR2: SEHNR and FQNEAQ (reference sequence). The CDR3 DNA is TGTGCCAGCAGCCCTTTGGGCCTAGCGGGTCTCTACAATGAGCAGTTCTTC. It specifies CASSPLGLAGLYNEQFF.

V and J are TRBV7-9 and TRBJ2-2, with a tentative D call TRBD1 (5 bases). Trimming took off 2 bases at V and 3 bases at J, with 13 bases between the two ends. The CDR3 runs 16 residues. CDR1 is SEHNR and CDR2 is FQNEAQ in the germline V gene (reference sequence). CDR3 protein: CASSLNPGRDTGELFF. The DNA of the CDR3 is TGTGCCAGCAGCTTAAACCCAGGCAGGGACACCGGGGAGCTGTTTTTT.

V and J are TRBV7-8 and TRBJ2-3, with TRBD2 identical over 7 bases. There are 16 residues in the CDR3. The germline CDR1 and CDR2 sequences are SGHVS and FQNEAQ. V lost 5 bases and J lost 5; bases outside the gene matches: 13. The CDR3, as DNA: TGTGCCAGCAGCACCGGACTAGTCGGGATAAAAGATACGCAGTATTTT. Translating it yields CASSTGLVGIKDTQYF.

The V gene is TRBV6-5, the J gene TRBJ1-4; D uncertain. The CDR3 loop spans 15 amino acids. Trimming removed 6 bases from V and 8 bases from J, with 19 bases in between. Germline values: CDR1 MNHEY, CDR2 SVGAGI. In nucleotides, the CDR3 is TGTGCCAGCAGCCCCATGTGGGTAGTTCGGGAAAAACTGTTTTTT. This gives the protein CASSPMWVVREKLFF.

V gene TRBV10-3 combines with J gene TRBJ1-2; possibly TRBD1 for D (6 bases). The CDR3 has 15 amino acids. V lost 4 bases and J 5 bases, leaving 17 bases between the germline ends. Germline CDR1 ENHRY, CDR2 SYGVKD. This CDR3 is CAISVGGQRGYGYTF. The CDR3 nucleotides are TGTGCCATCAGTGTAGGCGGACAGCGTGGATATGGCTACACCTTC.

The chain has TRBV7-2 and TRBJ2-7; D call uncertain. V lost 4 bases and J 5 bases, leaving 12 bases between the germline ends. CDR3 length equals 13 residues. The germline V gene encodes CDR1 SGHTA and CDR2 FQGNSA. The CDR3, as DNA: TGTGCCAGCAGCTCATCCCAAGTCCACGAGCAGTACTTC. It encodes CASSSSQVHEQYF.

The rearrangement links TRBV9 to TRBJ2-3; D possibly matches TRBD1 or TRBD2 (5 bases each). Trimming stripped 3 bases from V and 4 bases from J, with 12 bases between. CDR3 length: 14 amino acids. CDR1 is SGDLS and CDR2 is YYNGEE in the germline V gene. CDR3 sequence (DNA): TGTGCCAGCAGCGCCCAGGGACCCCCAGATACGCAGTATTTT. It is translated as CASSAQGPPDTQYF.

The V and J genes are TRBV5-4 and TRBJ2-2; D is perhaps TRBD2 (6 bases). This CDR3 region has 14 residues. From germline, CDR1 is SGHNT and CDR2 YYREEE (reference sequence). V lost 4 bases and J 4 bases, leaving 11 bases between the germline ends. The DNA of the CDR3 is TGTGCCAGCAGCCCCGGACTAAGCACCGGGGAGCTGTTTTTT. Residues: CASSPGLSTGELFF. The full variable domain, its missing parts supplied by reference TRBV5-4 and TRBJ2-2, is ETGVTQSPTHLIKTRGQQVTLRCSSQSGHNTVSWYQQALGQGPQFIFQYYREEENGRGNFPPRFSGLQFPNYSSELNVNALELDDSALYLCASSPGLSTGELFFGEGSRLTVL.

This clone was recorded at least ten times. Other nucleotide sequences from this sample produce the same CDR3. V usage is TRBV28 and J usage is TRBJ1-2; the D is unclear. V gave up 6 bases and J gave up 5 bases, with 10 bases separating them. The length of the CDR3 is 12 residues. CDR1 is MDHEN and CDR2 is SYDVKM in the germline V gene. The CDR3 DNA is TGTGCCAGCAGCCTTCGACTGTATGGCTACACCTTC. Translated, it gives CASSLRLYGYTF.

The chain is built from TRBV9 and TRBJ2-7; unclear D gene. CDR1 and CDR2 (germline): SGDLS, YYNGEE. V was trimmed by 0 bases and J by 0 bases, leaving 7 bases between them. This CDR3 comprises 14 residues. The CDR3, as DNA: TGTGCCAGCAGCGTAGAAGCGCGCTCCTACGAGCAGTACTTC. Its protein product is CASSVEARSYEQYF.

This clone has only one observation. Mismatch with germline at one junction end may stem from a read error. V gene TRBV10-2 combines with J gene TRBJ1-1, with 10 bases aligning to TRBD1. Germline V lookup: CDR1 WSHSY, CDR2 SAAADI. The CDR3 spans 14 residues. DNA of the CDR3: TGCGCCGGCAGTGGGAGGGACAGGGGTGATGAAGCTTTCTTT. Translating it yields CAGSGRDRGDEAFF.